This entry features one T cell receptor beta chain sequence. Its antigen is still unknown. The source of the sample is a study of T cell repertoires and HLA-DP antigens. Study-level information: One alloantigen had around 11 groove amino acid differences from self, the other one. General study findings and limits: Responder cells were total CD4+ cells with a HeLa antigen-presenting system.

The CDR3 runs to 13 residues. The ends were cut back, 5 bases at V and 6 bases at J, with 14 bases in the middle. Germline-derived CDR1 and CDR2 are SGHRS and YFSETQ. Method: immunoSEQ multiplex PCR; TCRdb's copy keeps in-frame clones and lacks some. The sample carries about 110,000 clones, roughly 92% recorded once. The sample taken for sequencing was CD4+ T cells from PBMCs. This receptor was obtained from a woman aged 18 to 35 in good health and CMV-seronegative. The V gene is TRBV5-1, the J gene TRBJ1-1, with D possibly TRBD1 on 5 matching bases. The CDR3 sequence: CASRRRGDAEAFF. CDR3 DNA: TGCGCCAGCAGGAGAAGGGGTGATGCTGAAGCTTTCTTT. Full variable domain (missing parts from reference TRBV5-1 and TRBJ1-1): KAGVTQTPRYLIKTRGQQVTLSCSPISGHRSVSWYQQTPGQGLQFLFEYFSETQRNKGNFPGRFSGRQFSNSRSEMNVSTLELGDSALYLCASRRRGDAEAFFGQGTRLTVV.